This T cell receptor beta chain was profiled in a study of cytomegalovirus exposure and HLA in healthy donors. The study, taken as a whole, reports: Published work reported that the classifier diagnosed cytomegalovirus status with high specificity and sensitivity. The study put 150 to 200 TCR beta chains on its list as cytomegalovirus-associated. Most sequenced TCRs were rare (though some public TCRs occurred in many donors).

With regard to this clone: Its cognate antigen is unknown.

The germline V gene encodes CDR1 MGHRA and CDR2 YSYEKL. This CDR3 has 16 amino acids. V was clipped by 3 bases and J by 2 bases; unmatched bases: 7. With 60 Vbeta and 13 Jbeta primers, the PCR was carried out. TCRdb's copy holds only in-frame clones and misses some; the assay was immunoSEQ multiplex PCR. This repertoire shows roughly 120,000 clones, over 60% found once; its top ten account for around 2.2%. This chain joins TRBV4-1 and TRBJ2-7, with 10 nucleotides matching TRBD1. The clonotype originates from a woman aged 25 to 39 in good health and CMV-seronegative. The material sequenced was PBMCs. CDR3 sequence reads: CASSHLTGTGAYEQYF. Written as DNA, the CDR3 is TGCGCCAGCAGCCACCTGACTGGGACAGGGGCCTACGAGCAGTACTTC.